This record covers a single T cell receptor beta chain. Its specificity is not known. 60 Vbeta and 13 Jbeta primers were used in PCR. Clones were read by immunoSEQ multiplex PCR, and TCRdb kept only the in-frame ones, dropping some. The table lists about 200,000 clones, about four fifths of them singletons. The data belong to a study of cytomegalovirus exposure and HLA in healthy donors. Findings of the study overall: For most subjects, TCR beta sequences were reported to predict HLA-A and HLA-B alleles with accuracy.

Trimming took 2 bases from V and 6 from J, leaving 10 bases between them. The CDR3 spans 13 residues. CDR1 and CDR2 from the germline V gene are SEHNR and FQNEAQ (reference sequence). The sequence derives from a man aged 30 to 45 in good health and CMV-seronegative. The chain joins TRBV7-9 to TRBJ1-1, with a possible D match to TRBD1 (6 bases). Material for sequencing was PBMCs. CDR3 loop: CASSLSRGAEAFF. CDR3 in DNA: TGTGCCAGCAGCTTATCCAGGGGCGCTGAAGCTTTCTTT.